The entry below gives a single TCR beta chain sequence along with its context. The data derive from a study of blood T cell repertoires in COVID-19. Study as a whole: The origin of the acute and convalescent COVID-19 samples was the United States, Italy and Spain. Sample material is recorded as cDNA or gDNA derived from T cells, B-cell-depleted T cells, or PBMCs.

The table came from immunoSEQ multiplex PCR; TCRdb's copy has only in-frame clones and leaves some out. The sample lists under 300,000 clones; about 80% were seen once. The germline V gene has CDR1 MNHEY and CDR2 SVGAGI. The CDR3 consists of 14 residues. The V end was cut by 2 bases, the J end by 6 bases, with 12 bases between. The sequenced sample was peripheral blood. The clonotype was recovered from a young man who had recovered from COVID-19. V and J are TRBV6-5 and TRBJ2-3; perhaps TRBD1 as D (7 bases). CDR3 DNA: TGTGCCAGCAGTTACGCGGAGGGGGCGGATACGCAGTATTTT. Its protein product is CASSYAEGADTQYF.